The clone carrying this T cell receptor beta chain was observed many times. Its specificity is not known. The sample belongs to a study of CD8 T cells in ankylosing spondylitis. Study outcomes and limitations: According to the report, clones linked to the disease were significantly enriched in matched synovial fluid samples taken from ankylosing spondylitis patients.

TCRdb re-called the 5' RACE reads through MiXCR, storing one row per CDR3 protein. The sample yields about 360,000 distinct CDR3 sequences, 20% seen once. J gave up 3 bases and V 4 bases, and 6 bases lay outside the gene matches. Germline CDR1 reads MGHRA; CDR2 reads YSYEKL. This CDR3 has 15 residues. The receptor was derived from a male donor with ankylosing spondylitis or in good health (not recorded which). This chain joins TRBV4-1 and TRBJ2-5; the match to TRBD2 covers 9 bases. Input material: blood, either unsorted or a sorted T cell fraction (not recorded which). The DNA for the CDR3 is TGCGCCAGCAGCCGAGCGGGGGGACTAGAAGAGACCCAGTACTTC. Its protein is CASSRAGGLEETQYF.